This T cell receptor (beta chain) came from a study of T cells in Graves' hyperthyroidism and ophthalmopathy. Study-wide background: Upon initial diagnosis and before any treatment, peripheral blood was collected.

This clonotype has a count of ten or more. From RNA transcripts, TCR beta CDR3 regions were amplified. HTBI primers drove first-round RT-PCR of the TCR CDR3. TCRdb fed the multiplex PCR reads into MiXCR, producing one record per CDR3 protein. This table has 450,000 to 550,000 distinct CDR3 sequences, 24% appearing once. Specimen: blood. This clonotype was obtained from a woman in her twenties or thirties with Graves' ophthalmopathy.

As DNA, the CDR3 is TGTGCCAGCAGTTACGCGGGCAGGGGGCATACTGAAGCTTTCTTT. Its translation is CASSYAGRGHTEAFF. The chain joins TRBV6-5 to TRBJ1-1; 8 nucleotides line up with TRBD1. Germline CDR1 MNHEY, CDR2 SVGAGI. The CDR3 loop spans 15 amino acids. V lost 2 bases and J lost 5; bases outside the gene matches: 7.